The following is a TCR beta chain sequence with its context. The CDR3 extends over 17 amino acids. Germline V gene lookup returns CDR1 SGHRS and CDR2 YFSETQ. V dropped 4 bases and J dropped 4; count of bases not matched to a gene: 7. This entry comes from a study of blood T cell repertoires in COVID-19. Libraries were prepared by immunoSEQ multiplex PCR; TCRdb keeps only in-frame clonotypes and omits some of them. The profile covers fewer than 250,000 clones, with over 80% appearing a single time and around 1% taken by the ten largest. Adults between roughly 18 and 90 years of age took part from some 25 US areas. Participants' reported clinical history set cohort assignment.

The sample was PBMCs or T cells enriched from blood (not recorded which). This clonotype was obtained from a man aged 50-60 years who had been exposed to COVID-19. The chain couples TRBV5-1 to TRBJ2-1; 14 bases align to TRBD2. As DNA, the CDR3 is TGCGCCAGCAGCCCTCAAGGGACTAGCGGGGGATACAATGAGCAGTTCTTC. Amino acid sequence: CASSPQGTSGGYNEQFF.